This T cell receptor beta chain was identified in a study of T cells after yellow fever vaccination. General observations from the study: Only a small proportion of the clonotypes turned up in both the CD4 and the CD8 compartments, likely arising from convergent recombination.

The V and J ends lost 0 bases and 2 bases respectively, with 7 bases between them. Germline CDR1 is MNHEY and CDR2 is SVGAGI. The CDR3 length is 15 residues. TCRdb fed the 5' RACE reads into MiXCR, producing one record per CDR3 protein. The profile shows 310,000 or so distinct CDR3 sequences, around 4% of them singletons. Turning to this clonotype: Its antigen is not identified.

Specimen: PBMCs, collected on the day of the yellow fever booster vaccination. This clonotype originated in a man between 18 and 35 years old who received the YFV17D yellow fever vaccine. The chain joins TRBV6-5 to TRBJ2-2; tentative D call: TRBD2 (5 bases). The CDR3 spells CASSYSGANTGELFF. DNA of the CDR3: TGTGCCAGCAGTTACTCGGGAGCTAACACCGGGGAGCTGTTTTTT.